Detailed here is one TCR beta chain. Repertoires were generated with immunoSEQ multiplex PCR, while TCRdb's copy carries only in-frame clones and drops some. Of about 260,000 clones listed, roughly 88% were seen once; the top ten hold around 0.67%. This entry comes from a study of blood T cell repertoires in COVID-19. Background on the study: PBMCs, B-cell-depleted T cells, or T cells were the source of the cDNA or gDNA that made up the material.

Trimming took off 3 bases at V and 1 base at J, with 13 bases between the two ends. Looked up from germline, CDR1 is MGHRA and CDR2 is YSYEKL. The CDR3 is 15 residues long. V and J are TRBV4-1 and TRBJ2-7; D gene ambiguous. Material for sequencing was peripheral blood. The source of this sequence is a human donor in a cohort sampled during active COVID-19. The DNA for the CDR3 is TGCGCCAGCAGCCACGAACAGACCTTTTCCTACGAGCAGTACTTC. Its translation is CASSHEQTFSYEQYF.